This TCR beta chain was recorded in a study of graft-versus-host responses after intestinal transplantation (dated by TCRdb to the early 2020s). General notes on the study: The transplants that recipients received were multivisceral, liver-intestinal, or isolated intestinal. Donor T cell macrochimerism was defined as a peak of at least 4% donor T cells among recipient peripheral blood mononuclear cells. After intestinal transplantation, graft-versus-host and host-versus-graft alloreactive T cell clones were followed in the graft, circulation and bone marrow using bulk TCR-beta CDR3 sequencing. Rather than being sequenced by the commercial service, samples from a few later patients were sequenced in-house on an Illumina MiSeq and processed with MiXCR. The cohort enrolled 20 to 30 intestinal transplant recipients including one retransplant, and a few patients lacking pretransplant specimens were excluded. Alloreactive clones were identified by sequencing pre-transplant mixed lymphocyte reaction products and comparing these products with unstimulated pre-transplant donor and recipient T cells. Every recipient was given anti-thymocyte globulin induction, then maintenance tacrolimus and steroids for 3 to 4 years. Beyond this particular receptor, the publication reports: Patients with donor T cell macrochimerism had high GvH to HvG T cell clonal ratios in their allografts. GvH clones were detected in recipient bone marrow, and some appeared earlier in ileal mucosa or blood, consistent with an intestinal mucosal origin. Early after transplant, declines in HvG clones were associated with peak levels of circulating GvH clones. Conclusions were limited by the relatively low number and heterogeneity of intestinal transplant patients.

Interpreted using the paper, the time point label stands for: cells obtained before transplantation from donor or recipient. CD3+CD4+ and CD3+CD8+ populations were FACS-sorted from unstimulated pre-transplant donor and recipient cells taken from spleen or lymph nodes. V and J are trimmed by 2 bases and 6 bases, and the gene matches miss 5 bases of the junction. The germline V gene (reference sequence) sets CDR1 to MNHNY and CDR2 to SVGAGI. The CDR3 sequence holds 15 residues, the cysteine and phenylalanine included. Only the CDR3 region is kept as DNA, spanning 45 bases read in frame from base 1. A word on this clone: Its antigen remains unidentified. No much larger clonotype is one base removed from it; base qualities were not supplied.

The method was the immunoSEQ multiplex PCR assay. For most patients, genomic DNA was isolated with the Qiagen DNeasy Blood and Tissue Kit and sent frozen to Adaptive Biotechnologies for TCR sequencing. Adaptive Biotechnologies carried out high-throughput TCR-beta CDR3 sequencing of genomic DNA for most patients. In the paper's pipeline: Adaptive's ImmunoSEQ software supplied the TCR sequencing data for 18 patients, while MiXCR and VDJtools were used to process a few other patients. CD4 versus CD8 sorting errors were corrected by removing sequences found in both subsets at a frequency ratio below 5:1. Because the origin of CDR3 nucleotide sequences shared between donor and recipient could not be assigned, those sequences were removed. To be classed as alloreactive, a clone needed at least 2-fold expansion over unstimulated cells and a minimum CFSE-low frequency of 0.002% (template counts) or 0.001% (read counts). A clone was considered mappable if detected in the sequenced pre-transplant spleen, lymph node, or MLR CFSE-low populations of the donor or recipient. The cumulative frequency of alloreactive clones was calculated as a percentage of all sequences, weighted by copy number. TCRdb took this table from immuneACCESS and kept in-frame rearrangements with V and J called. Such tables lack part of the clones; where checked against another copy, unresolved V genes explain under half of the gap, and the rest is unexplained. V and J calls and clone size are given by that table; D and trimming were obtained from the DNA. This sample has about 110,000 clones in its table, and over 80% of those were observed once. The biggest ten clones account for 0.71% of the sample.

Material: unstimulated CD4+ T cells sorted from spleen or lymph node cells, obtained before transplant. This clonotype originated in a human donor who was the organ donor for an intestinal transplant. Recombination linked TRBV6-6 to TRBJ1-2; TRBD1 fits 11 bases in the junction. In nucleotides, the sequence is TGTGCCAGCAGTTACAGGACAGGGGGCGCAAATGGCTACACCTTC. It specifies CASSYRTGGANGYTF.